The rows below give T cell receptor beta chains drawn from one sample of a study of metastatic and nonmetastatic thyroid tumors. With MiXCR, TCRdb called clones anew from the PCR reads. The sample consists of 20,000 to 30,000 clones, roughly 13% of them appearing once. Material for sequencing was blood. Every receptor here comes from a female donor with papillary thyroid cancer or a benign thyroid nodule (not recorded which). Some clones in this sample may be carry-over from other donors' samples. CDR3s include the opening cysteine and the closing phenylalanine or tryptophan. The order of the fields is D gene, J gene, clone size, V gene, CDR3 DNA, CDR3 protein. D genes are given only for firm matches. Rows give clone size only sometimes, using once, few, many, or a class for an expanded clone.

>-|TRBJ2-1|many|TRBV5-6
TGTGCCAGCAGCCTCCCCTCCGGGTATTACAATGAGCAGTTCTTC
CASSLPSGYYNEQFF
>TRBD1|TRBJ1-1|many|TRBV6-1
TGTGCCAGCAGGAGCGGACAGGGGAACACTGAAGCTTTCTTT
CASRSGQGNTEAFF
>TRBD1|TRBJ1-1|medium-sized|TRBV20-1
TGCAGTGCTAGAACCGGGACAGGGGCTACTGAAGCTTTCTTT
CSARTGTGATEAFF
>-|TRBJ2-3|many|TRBV5-5
TGTGCCAGCAGCTTGCCTCGAAGCACAGATACGCAGTATTTT
CASSLPRSTDTQYF
>-|TRBJ1-1|-|TRBV30
TGTGCCTGGAGTGTCGGCAGGGGTGGTTTTGAAGCTTTCTTT
CAWSVGRGGFEAFF
>-|TRBJ1-1|many|TRBV10-3
TGTGCCATCAGAAAGACAGGGAACACTGAAGCTTTCTTT
CAIRKTGNTEAFF
>TRBD2|TRBJ2-1|many|TRBV20-1
TGCAGCTTCGGACTAGCGGCGTACAATGAGCAGTTCTTC
CSFGLAAYNEQFF
>TRBD1|TRBJ1-3|many|TRBV9
TGTGCCAGCAGCCCCCGACAGGGGCCCTCCTCTGGAAACACCATATATTTT
CASSPRQGPSSGNTIYF
>-|TRBJ1-2|many|TRBV28
TGTGCCAGCAGCTGGGGCAGGGCGAACTCCTATGGCTACACCTTC
CASSWGRANSYGYTF
>-|TRBJ2-1|many|TRBV7-9
TGTGCCAGCAGCTTCGGGGACAATGAGCAGTTCTTC
CASSFGDNEQFF